This T cell receptor beta chain was retrieved from a study of shared clonotypes between healthy human individuals. Study outcomes and limitations: Among the subsets, naive ones generally showed larger estimated richness than memory ones.

The V end was cut by 4 bases, the J end by 7 bases, with 13 bases between. This CDR3 contains 13 residues. From germline, CDR1 is GTSNPN and CDR2 SVGIG (reference sequence). This clone was found once. Its antigen is still unknown. Using immunoSEQ multiplex PCR, the repertoire was profiled, and TCRdb retains in-frame clones only, with some absent. The sample includes some 2,400,000 clones, 90% to 97% seen only once; the top ten take roughly 0.13%. The sample comprised naive CD4+ T cells sorted from blood. Described subset: CD45RA+ positively selected. This TCR came from a man between 18 and 35 years old in good health. V and J are TRBV30 and TRBJ1-4; D is possibly TRBD1 (6 bases). CDR3 nucleotides: TGTGCCTGGATGGGGGGGGCCTCTGAAAAACTGTTTTTT. This codes for CAWMGGASEKLFF. Full variable domain (remainder filled in from reference TRBV30 and TRBJ1-4): SQTIHQWPATLVQPVGSPLSLECTVEGTSNPNLYWYRQAAGRGLQLLFYSVGIGQISSEVPQNLSASRPQDRQFILSSKKLLLSDSGFYLCAWMGGASEKLFFGSGTQLSVL.